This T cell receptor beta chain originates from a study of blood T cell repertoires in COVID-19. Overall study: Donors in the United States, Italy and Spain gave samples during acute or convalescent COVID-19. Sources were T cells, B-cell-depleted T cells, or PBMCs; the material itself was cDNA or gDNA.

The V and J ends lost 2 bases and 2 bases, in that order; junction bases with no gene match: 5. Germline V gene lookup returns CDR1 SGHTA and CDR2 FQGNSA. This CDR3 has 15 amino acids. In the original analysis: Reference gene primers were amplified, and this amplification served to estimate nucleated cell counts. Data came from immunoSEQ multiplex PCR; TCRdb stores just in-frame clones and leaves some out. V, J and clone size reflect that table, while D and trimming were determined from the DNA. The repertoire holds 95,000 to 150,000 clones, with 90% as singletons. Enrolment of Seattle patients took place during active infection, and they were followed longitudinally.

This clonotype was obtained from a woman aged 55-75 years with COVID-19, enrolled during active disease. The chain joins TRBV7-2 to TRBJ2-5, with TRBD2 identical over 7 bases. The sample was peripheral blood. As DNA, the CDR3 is TGTGCCAGCAGCTTAACCCGACTAGCTCAAGAGACCCAGTACTTC. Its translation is CASSLTRLAQETQYF.